Listed below are T cell receptor beta chains from one sample, sequenced in a study of CD8+ T cells in alopecia areata. The data were produced by immunoSEQ multiplex PCR, yet TCRdb's version contains in-frame clones alone and is incomplete. This table holds about 160,000 clones, under 70% found once. The sample here was CD4+ T cells sorted from blood, taken at week 4, from a patient treated with tofacitinib. These receptor sequences come from a human donor with alopecia areata. The CDR3 runs from the conserved cysteine through the conserved F or W. D genes are given only for firm matches. Rows give clone size only sometimes, using once, few, many, or a class for an expanded clone.

>-|-|TRBJ1-6|TRBV5-1
TGCGCCAGCAGCCCCCAGGGGAATTCACCCCTCCACTTT
CASSPQGNSPLHF
>once|-|TRBJ1-1|TRBV30
TGTGCCTGGAGTGCCCCAGGGGAAACTGAAGCTTTCTTT
CAWSAPGETEAFF
>-|TRBD2|TRBJ2-1|TRBV30
TGTGCCTGGGCTAGCGGGGGGACCTCCTACAATGAGCAGTTCTTC
CAWASGGTSYNEQFF
>-|-|TRBJ2-5|TRBV11-1
TGTGCCAGCAGCCCGGGCCACAGGGAGACCCAGTACTTC
CASSPGHRETQYF
>once|-|TRBJ2-5|TRBV2
TGTGCCAGCAGTGAACTGGGGGAGACCCAGTACTTC
CASSELGETQYF
>-|-|TRBJ2-7|TRBV20-1
TGCAGTGCTAAGTCCTACGAGCAGTACTTC
CSAKSYEQYF
>-|TRBD1|TRBJ2-2|TRBV29-1
TGCAGCGTTGCTACTAAGACAGGGGTCGGGGAGCTGTTTTTT
CSVATKTGVGELFF
>-|TRBD2|TRBJ2-2|TRBV30
TGTGCCTGGAGAGATGCTAGCGGGGGGGCCCACACCGGGGAGCTGTTTTTT
CAWRDASGGAHTGELFF
>-|-|TRBJ2-6|TRBV30
TGTGCCTGCTCGGGACTCACTCGCTCTGGGGCCAACGTCCTGACTTTC
CACSGLTRSGANVLTF
>-|-|TRBJ1-5|TRBV7-9
TGTGCCAGCAGTGCTTATGGGGCGGGTCAGCCCCAGCATTTT
CASSAYGAGQPQHF
>-|TRBD1|TRBJ2-3|TRBV29-1
TGCAGCGTTGGCAGGGGGAAGCCAGATACGCAGTATTTT
CSVGRGKPDTQYF
>-|TRBD2|TRBJ2-3|TRBV7-6
TGTGCCAGCAGCTTAGGTGCCCTAGCGGGGAGCACAGATACGCAGTATTTT
CASSLGALAGSTDTQYF
>-|-|TRBJ2-5|TRBV30
TGTGCCTGGAGAGGAGGGGGCAAGGGGCAAGAGACCCAGTACTTC
CAWRGGGKGQETQYF
>-|TRBD1|TRBJ1-1|TRBV25-1
TGTGCCAGCAGTGACAGGGGGCGGGTTGAAGCTTTCTTT
CASSDRGRVEAFF
>few|-|TRBJ2-1|TRBV30
TGTGCCTGGACCCAGGGACCCTACAATGAGCAGTTCTTC
CAWTQGPYNEQFF
>-|-|TRBJ2-1|TRBV4-3
TGCGCCAGCAGCCCAGACCACTTGAGGGGAAATGAGCAGTTCTTC
CASSPDHLRGNEQFF
>-|TRBD1|TRBJ1-1|TRBV6-5
TGTGCCAGCAGTCGGACAGGGGGGTTTACTGAAGCTTTCTTT
CASSRTGGFTEAFF
>-|-|TRBJ2-5|TRBV2
TGTGCCAGCAGTGTGGCGGCAATGACCCAGTACTTC
CASSVAAMTQYF
>-|-|TRBJ2-3|TRBV29-1
TGCAGCGTTTCTACAGGGCCCATTCGCACAGATACGCAGTATTTT
CSVSTGPIRTDTQYF
>-|TRBD1|TRBJ2-6|TRBV6-6
TGTGCCAGCAGACAAACAGGGGAAAGTGGGGCCAACGTCCTGACTTTC
CASRQTGESGANVLTF
>few|-|TRBJ2-3|TRBV7-2
TGTGCCAGCAGCTTAGTCACTAGCACAGATACGCAGTATTTT
CASSLVTSTDTQYF
>-|-|TRBJ2-7|TRBV2
TGTGCCAGCAGGGGAGACTCCTACGAGCAGTACTTC
CASRGDSYEQYF
>-|-|TRBJ2-3|TRBV5-4
TGTGCCAGCAGCTTGCAGGGCGAAGATACGCAGTATTTT
CASSLQGEDTQYF
>-|-|TRBJ2-5|TRBV4-1
TGCGCCAGCAGCCCCCTTTGGACGGGGCAAGAGACCCAGTACTTC
CASSPLWTGQETQYF
>-|TRBD1|TRBJ2-7|TRBV9
TGTGCCAGCAGCCTCGGACAGGGGGCCCACGAGCAGTACTTC
CASSLGQGAHEQYF
>-|TRBD1|TRBJ1-2|TRBV5-6
TGTGCCAGCAGCTCTTGGCAGGGGGCGTCGGGCGGCTACACCTTC
CASSSWQGASGGYTF
>-|TRBD1|TRBJ1-6|TRBV7-9
TGTGCCAGCAGCGGGGGACAGATTAATTCACCCCTCCACTTT
CASSGGQINSPLHF
>-|TRBD1|TRBJ1-2|TRBV30
TGTGCCTGGAGTGTACGAAGGGACAGCGCGGGTGGCTACACCTTC
CAWSVRRDSAGGYTF
>-|-|TRBJ1-6|TRBV6-5
TGTGCCAGCAGTCCCAGGGGCTCCTATAATTCACCCCTCCACTTT
CASSPRGSYNSPLHF
>-|TRBD1|TRBJ2-5|TRBV9
TGTGCCAGCAGCGCCCGGGACAGGGGAGGGGAGACCCAGTACTTC
CASSARDRGGETQYF
>once|-|TRBJ2-7|TRBV7-2
TGTGCCAGCAGCGGTAGGAGCAGTTCCTACGAGCAGTACTTC
CASSGRSSSYEQYF
>-|TRBD2|TRBJ2-3|TRBV27
TGTGCCAGCAGTATCCTGATTTTGGGGGGGGTCACAGATACGCAGTATTTT
CASSILILGGVTDTQYF
>-|-|TRBJ1-6|TRBV4-3
TGCGCCAGCAGCCAAGGGTGGGGGAATTCACCCCTCCACTTT
CASSQGWGNSPLHF
>-|TRBD2|TRBJ2-3|TRBV5-4
TGTGCCAGCAGCAAGGGACTAGCGGGGGAAGATACGCAGTATTTT
CASSKGLAGEDTQYF
>-|-|TRBJ1-2|TRBV30
TGTGCCTGGAGTAACAGGGAAGGCCATGGCTACACCTTC
CAWSNREGHGYTF
>-|-|TRBJ2-5|TRBV6-1
TGTGCCACTCGCTGGGGGGGGGACAGGGAGACCCAGTACTTC
CATRWGGDRETQYF
>few|TRBD2|TRBJ2-1|TRBV2
TGTGCCAGCAGTGAAGCGCGGGGGGCTTCCTACAATGAGCAGTTCTTC
CASSEARGASYNEQFF
>-|TRBD2|TRBJ2-1|TRBV9
TGTGCCAGCAGCAGCCGACTAGCGGATAACAATGAGCAGTTCTTC
CASSSRLADNNEQFF
>once|TRBD2|TRBJ2-5|TRBV27
TGTGCCAGCAGCCGCCCCGGGGGGCAAGAGACCCAGTACTTC
CASSRPGGQETQYF
>-|-|TRBJ2-7|TRBV5-1
TGCGCCAGCAGAGGAGGAAACTCCTACGAGCAGTACTTC
CASRGGNSYEQYF